The source of this TCR beta chain is a study of shared clonotypes between healthy human individuals. Looking at the study overall: Donors had three CD4 naive, three CD4 memory, two CD8 naive and one CD8 memory plate apiece. Overall study results and limits: Investigators expected sequencing depth to affect clonotype sharing among donors. Naive subsets usually exceeded memory subsets in estimated richness. Non-shared clonotypes displayed generation probabilities falling below those of clonotypes present in all four donors.

This clone was counted between two and nine times. Its specificity is unknown. The method was immunoSEQ multiplex PCR; TCRdb's version includes in-frame clones alone and lacks a portion of them. The sample lists over 950,000 clones; approximately 80% were seen once. This CDR3 contains 14 residues. The V gene end was trimmed by 2 bases and the J gene end by 6 bases; junction bases not matched to a gene: 5. From germline, CDR1 is SNHLY and CDR2 FYNNEI. The clonotype comes from a man aged 18 to 29 in good health. Some clones in this sample may be carry-over from other donors' samples. The sequencing sample was made of memory CD4+ T cells from PBMCs. The subset here: CD45RA-negative fraction. The chain has TRBV2 and TRBJ2-3; 7 bases fit TRBD2. In DNA, the CDR3 is TGTGCCAGCAGTGAAATGGGAGGGGCGGATACGCAGTATTTT. Residues: CASSEMGGADTQYF.